This T cell receptor beta chain was identified in a study of T cell repertoires in cytomegalovirus infection. Study as a whole: CMV epitopes in the study were HLA-C-restricted (recently identified) and HLA-B-restricted (well studied). TCR beta signatures that were public indicated CMV infection and matching HLA type.

This clonotype has ten or more counts. The target antigen is unknown. With 2 bases removed from V and 6 bases from J, the gap between germline ends came to 5 bases. From germline, CDR1 is SGHVS and CDR2 FQNEAQ. This CDR3 has 12 amino acids. One entry per CDR3 protein results from TCRdb running MiXCR on the reads. The table includes some 560,000 distinct CDR3 sequences, approximately 40% detected once. Overall study results and limits: Cumulated frequencies of public TCR beta families served to identify carriers of CMV plus the relevant HLA. HLA-C-restricted TCR beta clonotypes specific for CMV led the ex vivo response.

The chain has TRBV7-8 and TRBJ1-5; D not resolved. The source material was cultured PBMCs, sampled from culture after CMV antigen stimulation. The clonotype was recovered from a human donor in good health (CMV status not recorded). Some clones in this sample may be carry-over from other donors' samples. The CDR3 nucleotides are TGTGCCAGCAGCTTAAACATTCAGCCCCAGCATTTT. As protein: CASSLNIQPQHF. The full variable domain, rest sourced from reference TRBV7-8 and TRBJ1-5, is GAGVSQSPRYKVAKRGQDVALRCDPISGHVSLFWYQQALGQGPEFLTYFQNEAQLDKSGLPSDRFFAERPEGSVSTLKIQRTQQEDSAVYLCASSLNIQPQHFGDGTRLSIL.